Listed below are T cell receptor beta chains from one sample, sequenced in a study of beta chain features in type 1 diabetes. Clones were read by immunoSEQ multiplex PCR, and TCRdb kept only the in-frame ones, dropping some. The sample lists nearly 350,000 clones, about a tenth occurring once. The sequencing input was central memory CD4+ T cells from blood. These receptors originate from a man between 25 and 39 years old with type 1 diabetes. Each CDR3 is given with its conserved first and last residue. The order of the fields is CDR3 protein, CDR3 DNA, clone size, D gene, J gene, V gene. D genes are given only for firm matches. Not all rows give a size; the values are once, few, many and, for expanded clones, a class.

CDR3: CASSFMAGRSSPLHF; DNA: TGTGCCAGCAGTTTCATGGCGGGCCGAAGTTCACCCCTCCACTTT; size: NA; D: NA; J: TRBJ1-6; V: TRBV28
CDR3: CASTKTGNTEAFF; DNA: TGTGCCAGCACCAAGACAGGGAACACTGAAGCTTTCTTT; size: few; D: NA; J: TRBJ1-1; V: TRBV6-6
CDR3: CASSGTGNGETQYF; DNA: TGTGCCAGTAGCGGGACAGGGAACGGAGAGACCCAGTACTTC; size: NA; D: TRBD1; J: TRBJ2-5; V: TRBV19
CDR3: CASTSDRAAETQYF; DNA: TGTGCCAGCACCTCTGACAGGGCAGCAGAGACCCAGTACTTC; size: few; D: TRBD1; J: TRBJ2-5; V: TRBV9
CDR3: CASSEGRDTQYF; DNA: TGTGCCAGCAGTGAAGGCAGAGATACGCAGTATTTT; size: once; D: NA; J: TRBJ2-3; V: TRBV2
CDR3: CASSIILAGGTDTQYF; DNA: TGTGCCAGCAGCATCATACTAGCGGGGGGCACAGATACGCAGTATTTT; size: NA; D: TRBD2; J: TRBJ2-3; V: TRBV7-9
CDR3: CASRRRSNYGYTF; DNA: TGTGCCTCCCGACGGAGATCTAACTATGGCTACACCTTC; size: few; D: NA; J: TRBJ1-2; V: TRBV6-5
CDR3: CASSLDIDGYTF; DNA: TGTGCCAGCAGCCTAGACATTGACGGCTACACCTTC; size: few; D: NA; J: TRBJ1-2; V: TRBV7-9
CDR3: CASSSHSSGVGSYNEQFF; DNA: TGTGCCAGCAGCTCCCATTCTAGCGGGGTGGGTTCCTACAATGAGCAGTTCTTC; size: few; D: TRBD2; J: TRBJ2-1; V: TRBV7-2
CDR3: CASSVLQGAGGELFF; DNA: TGTGCCAGCAGCGTACTACAGGGGGCGGGCGGGGAGCTGTTTTTT; size: few; D: TRBD1; J: TRBJ2-2; V: TRBV7-2
CDR3: CASSNAGGSDQPQHF; DNA: TGTGCCAGTAGTAACGCAGGGGGATCGGATCAGCCCCAGCATTTT; size: NA; D: TRBD1; J: TRBJ1-5; V: TRBV19
CDR3: CASSFDSNQPQHF; DNA: TGTGCCAGCAGTTTTGACAGCAATCAGCCCCAGCATTTT; size: few; D: NA; J: TRBJ1-5; V: TRBV28
CDR3: CASSFTPGLGLNNEQFF; DNA: TGCGCCAGCAGCTTTACCCCGGGACTGGGCCTTAACAATGAGCAGTTCTTC; size: few; D: NA; J: TRBJ2-1; V: TRBV5-1
CDR3: CASSPNSGGQETQYF; DNA: TGTGCCAGCAGCCCAAATAGCGGGGGCCAAGAGACCCAGTACTTC; size: few; D: TRBD2; J: TRBJ2-5; V: TRBV11-2
CDR3: CSVEDKGLADTQYF; DNA: TGCAGCGTTGAAGATAAAGGGCTGGCAGATACGCAGTATTTT; size: NA; D: NA; J: TRBJ2-3; V: TRBV29-1